Shown below are 14 T cell receptor beta chains from a single sample sequenced in a study of blood T cells in healthy people across ages. Combining a sample-barcoded 5' primer with a J-beta primer mix, a second PCR ran for about 7 to 12 cycles. One entry per CDR3 protein results from TCRdb running MiXCR on the 5' RACE reads. The table lists fewer than 800,000 distinct CDR3 sequences, under 25% of them singletons, with 3.6% in the top ten. The sequencing input was blood. These receptors originate from a man between 65 and 79 years old in good health.

This clonotype has ten or more counts. The chain links TRBV3-1 to TRBJ2-1; D remains unclear. This CDR3 region has 15 residues. Trimming stripped 6 bases from V and 8 bases from J, with 20 bases between. Germline CDR1 LGHDT, CDR2 YNNKEL (reference sequence). As DNA, the CDR3 is TGTGCCAGCAGTTCCTCTGGGGTCCTTAGGGATGAGCAGTTCTTC. Its translation is CASSSSGVLRDEQFF.

The rearrangement uses TRBV28 and TRBJ2-3, with D maybe TRBD2 (6 bases). CDR3 length: 16 amino acids. Trimming took 4 bases from V and 0 from J, leaving 14 bases between them. The germline gives CDR1 MDHEN, CDR2 SYDVKM. The CDR3 loop is CASSSPPSDSTDTQYF. The CDR3 DNA reads TGTGCCAGCAGTTCCCCACCTAGCGACAGCACAGATACGCAGTATTTT. Looking up the rest from reference TRBV28 and TRBJ2-3 gives the full variable domain: DVKVTQSSRYLVKRTGEKVFLECVQDMDHENMFWYRQDPGLGLRLIYFSYDVKMKEKGDIPEGYSVSREKKERFSLILESASTNQTSMYLCASSSPPSDSTDTQYFGPGTRLTVL.

The sample holds a few counts of this clonotype. V gene TRBV5-5 combines with J gene TRBJ1-4; the D is unclear. CDR3 length: 15 residues. Germline V gene data show CDR1 as SGHKS and CDR2 as YYEKEE (reference sequence). V was shortened by 6 bases and J by 3 bases, with 15 bases between the two germline ends. The CDR3 DNA follows: TGTGCCAGCACCCCTAGGACCGTACCTAATGAAAAACTGTTTTTT. Protein: CASTPRTVPNEKLFF.

This clonotype was found a few times. The chain uses TRBV3-1 and TRBJ2-5; 8 positions match TRBD1. The J call is doubtful: the DNA matches TRBJ2-1 better. Germline values: CDR1 LGHDT, CDR2 YNNKEL (reference sequence). This CDR3 is 16 amino acids long. The CDR3 coding sequence is TGTGCCAGCAGCCAAGGAATTGGACAGGGATACAATGAGCAGTTCTTC. Encoded protein: CASSQGIGQGYNEQFF.

This clonotype was observed a handful of times. CDR3 bases: TGTGCCAGCAGGACTACAACTAATGAAAAACTGTTTTTT. Residues: CASRTTTNEKLFF. J is TRBJ1-4 and V is TRBV7-2; D call uncertain. There are 13 residues in the CDR3. Trimming pared 6 bases from V and 0 bases from J, leaving 5 bases between. Looked up from germline, CDR1 is SGHTA and CDR2 is FQGNSA. The full variable domain, with the rest looked up from reference TRBV7-2 and TRBJ1-4, is GAGVSQSPSNKVTEKGKDVELRCDPISGHTALYWYRQSLGQGLEFLIYFQGNSAPDKSGLPSDRFSAERTGGSVSTLTIQRTQQEDSAVYLCASRTTTNEKLFFGSGTQLSVL.

In its sample, this clonotype was seen many times. The V and J genes are TRBV7-9 and TRBJ1-1; 11 bases are a match to TRBD1. The V and J ends lost 5 bases and 3 bases, in that order; junction bases with no gene match: 8. Germline loops: CDR1 SEHNR, CDR2 FQNEAQ (reference sequence). CDR3 size: 16 residues. CDR3 sequence: CASSQGQGALHTEAFF. In DNA, the CDR3 is TGTGCCAGCAGCCAAGGACAGGGGGCGCTTCACACTGAAGCTTTCTTT.

Here the CDR3 DNA reads TGTGCCAGCAGCGCAACGCTCCAAGAGATCCGGTACTTC. Protein: CASSATLQEIRYF. This chain uses TRBV11-1 with TRBJ2-5; D call uncertain. Trimming took off 5 bases at V and 13 bases at J, with 20 bases between the two ends. The CDR3 runs 13 residues. In germline, CDR1 is SGHAT, CDR2 FQDESV (reference sequence).

J is TRBJ1-3 and V is TRBV20-1, with 8 bases fitting TRBD1. Germline V CDR1 and CDR2: DFQATT, SNEGSKA (reference sequence). The CDR3 totals 13 residues. The ends lost 3 bases at V and 8 bases at J; junction bases unmatched: 6. The CDR3, as DNA: TGCAGTGCTAGGACAGGGGTGTCGGACACCATATATTTT. It yields the protein CSARTGVSDTIYF.

In this sample, this clonotype turned up a few times. The chain joins TRBV3-1 to TRBJ2-3; D is uncertain. Trimming removed 5 bases at V and 2 bases at J, with 14 bases between. Germline CDR1 LGHDT, CDR2 YNNKEL (reference sequence). This CDR3 comprises 15 residues. CDR3 residues: CASSFGRTDTDTQYF. The CDR3 DNA reads TGTGCCAGCAGCTTCGGACGAACAGACACAGATACGCAGTATTTT.

This clonotype was recorded many times. The chain has TRBV20-1 and TRBJ2-1; no reliable D call. V lost 6 bases and J lost 5, with 17 bases in between. The CDR3 extends over 14 amino acids. Germline CDR1 reads DFQATT; CDR2 reads SNEGSKA (reference sequence). CDR3 residues: CSARRANENNEQFF. DNA for the CDR3: TGCAGTGCGCGCCGGGCAAACGAGAACAATGAGCAGTTCTTC.

This clonotype was seen a handful of times. The chain links TRBV25-1 to TRBJ2-5, with TRBD1 as a possible D gene (6 bases). The CDR3 length is 17 residues. V lost 3 bases to trimming and J lost 0 bases, with 17 bases between them. Germline assignment: CDR1 MGHDK and CDR2 SYGVNS. The chain's CDR3 is CASSDPDRNPNQETQYF. The CDR3 nucleotides are TGTGCCAGCAGTGATCCCGACAGGAACCCCAACCAAGAGACCCAGTACTTC.

The chain recombines TRBV6-5 with TRBJ2-2; 7 bases map to TRBD1. The CDR3 spans 16 residues. The germline CDR1 and CDR2 sequences are MNHEY and SVGAGI. With 4 bases clipped from V and 7 bases from J, the junction kept 12 bases outside the gene matches. CDR3 sequence (DNA): TGTGCCAGCAGTTGGGGAAGAGGGGGCGCGAACGGGGAGCTGTTTTTT. It is translated as CASSWGRGGANGELFF.

V usage is TRBV5-1 and J usage is TRBJ1-2; D is uncertain. Germline V CDR1 and CDR2: SGHRS, YFSETQ. The CDR3 sequence is 15 residues long. Trimming took off 4 bases at V and 5 bases at J, with 18 bases between the two ends. The DNA for the CDR3 is TGCGCCAGCAGCCGAGGTTACGAAGAGATTTATGGCTACACCTTC. Amino acid sequence: CASSRGYEEIYGYTF.

The rearrangement joins TRBV20-1 to TRBJ2-2, with a weak D call TRBD2 (5 bases). The CDR3 consists of 12 residues. V was shortened by 7 bases and J by 6 bases, with 12 bases between the two germline ends. Germline V gene sequence: CDR1 DFQATT, CDR2 SNEGSKA (reference sequence). For the CDR3, the DNA is TGCAGTGGTCGACTCGGGGCCGGGGAGCTGTTTTTT. This codes for CSGRLGAGELFF.